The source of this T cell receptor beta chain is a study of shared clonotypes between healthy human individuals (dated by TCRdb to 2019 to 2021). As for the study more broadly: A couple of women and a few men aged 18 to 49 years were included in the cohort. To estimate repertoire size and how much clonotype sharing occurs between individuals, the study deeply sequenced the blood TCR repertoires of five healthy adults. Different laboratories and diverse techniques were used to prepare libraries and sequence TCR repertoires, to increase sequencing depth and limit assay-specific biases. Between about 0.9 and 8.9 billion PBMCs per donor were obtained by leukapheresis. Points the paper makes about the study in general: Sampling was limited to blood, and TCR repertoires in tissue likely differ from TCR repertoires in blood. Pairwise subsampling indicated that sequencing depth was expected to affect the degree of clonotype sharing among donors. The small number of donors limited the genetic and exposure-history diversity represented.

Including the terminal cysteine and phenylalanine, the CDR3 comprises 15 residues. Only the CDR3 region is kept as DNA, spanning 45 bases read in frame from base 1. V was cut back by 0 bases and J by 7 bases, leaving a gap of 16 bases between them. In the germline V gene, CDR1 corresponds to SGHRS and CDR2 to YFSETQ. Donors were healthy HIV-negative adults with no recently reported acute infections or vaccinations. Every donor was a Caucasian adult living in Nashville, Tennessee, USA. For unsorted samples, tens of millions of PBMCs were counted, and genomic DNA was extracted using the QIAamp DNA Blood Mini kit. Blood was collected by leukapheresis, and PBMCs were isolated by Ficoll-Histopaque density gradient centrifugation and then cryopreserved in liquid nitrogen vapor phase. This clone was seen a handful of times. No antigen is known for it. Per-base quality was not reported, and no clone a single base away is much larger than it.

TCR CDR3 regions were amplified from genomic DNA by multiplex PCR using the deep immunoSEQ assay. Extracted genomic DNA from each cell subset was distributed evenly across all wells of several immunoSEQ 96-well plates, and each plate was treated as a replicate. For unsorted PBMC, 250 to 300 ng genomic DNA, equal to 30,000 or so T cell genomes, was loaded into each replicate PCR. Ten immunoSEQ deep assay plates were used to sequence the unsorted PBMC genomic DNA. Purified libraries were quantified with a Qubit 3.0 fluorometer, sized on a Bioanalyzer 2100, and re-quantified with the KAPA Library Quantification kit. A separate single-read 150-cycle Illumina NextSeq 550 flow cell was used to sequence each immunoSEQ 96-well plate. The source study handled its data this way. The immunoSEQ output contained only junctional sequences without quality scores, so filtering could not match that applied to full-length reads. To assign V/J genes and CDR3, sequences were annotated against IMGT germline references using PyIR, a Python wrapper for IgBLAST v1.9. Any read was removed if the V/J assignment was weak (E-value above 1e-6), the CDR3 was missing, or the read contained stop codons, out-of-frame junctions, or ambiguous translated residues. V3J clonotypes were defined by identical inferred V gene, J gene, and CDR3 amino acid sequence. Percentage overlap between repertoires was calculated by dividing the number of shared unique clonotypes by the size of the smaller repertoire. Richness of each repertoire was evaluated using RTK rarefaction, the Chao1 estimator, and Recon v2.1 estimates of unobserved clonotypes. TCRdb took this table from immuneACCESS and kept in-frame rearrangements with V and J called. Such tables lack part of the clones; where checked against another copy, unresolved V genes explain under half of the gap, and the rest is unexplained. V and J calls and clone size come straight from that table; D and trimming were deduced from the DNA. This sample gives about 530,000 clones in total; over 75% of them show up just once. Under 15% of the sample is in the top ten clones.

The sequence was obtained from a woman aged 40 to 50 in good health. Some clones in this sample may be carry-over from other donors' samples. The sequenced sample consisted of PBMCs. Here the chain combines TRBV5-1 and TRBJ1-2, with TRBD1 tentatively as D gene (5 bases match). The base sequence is TGCGCCAGCAGCTTGGCCGGGGGGAAGTGGGTTGGCTACACCTTC. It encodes CASSLAGGKWVGYTF.